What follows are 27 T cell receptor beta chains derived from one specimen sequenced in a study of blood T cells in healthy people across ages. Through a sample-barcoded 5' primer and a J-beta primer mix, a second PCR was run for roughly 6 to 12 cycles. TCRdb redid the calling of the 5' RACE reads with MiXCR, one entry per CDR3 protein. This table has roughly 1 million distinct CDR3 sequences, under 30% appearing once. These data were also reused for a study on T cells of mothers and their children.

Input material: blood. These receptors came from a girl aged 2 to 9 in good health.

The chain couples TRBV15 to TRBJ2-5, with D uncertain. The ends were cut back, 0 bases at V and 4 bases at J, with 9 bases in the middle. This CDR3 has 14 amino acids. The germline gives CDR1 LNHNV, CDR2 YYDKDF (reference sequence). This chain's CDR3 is CATSRESQRETQYF. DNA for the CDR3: TGTGCCACCAGCAGAGAATCCCAGAGAGAGACCCAGTACTTC.

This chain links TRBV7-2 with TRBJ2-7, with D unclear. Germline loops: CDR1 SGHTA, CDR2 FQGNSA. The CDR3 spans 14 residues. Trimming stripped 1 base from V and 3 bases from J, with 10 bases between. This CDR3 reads CASSLGHRDYEQYF. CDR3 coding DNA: TGTGCCAGCAGCTTAGGCCATAGGGACTACGAGCAGTACTTC.

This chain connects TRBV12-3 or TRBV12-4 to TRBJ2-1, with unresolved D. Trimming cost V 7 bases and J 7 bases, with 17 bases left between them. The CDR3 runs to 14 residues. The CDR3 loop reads CASNPQDLRNEQFF. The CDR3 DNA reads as TGTGCCAGCAATCCCCAAGACCTACGGAATGAGCAGTTCTTC.

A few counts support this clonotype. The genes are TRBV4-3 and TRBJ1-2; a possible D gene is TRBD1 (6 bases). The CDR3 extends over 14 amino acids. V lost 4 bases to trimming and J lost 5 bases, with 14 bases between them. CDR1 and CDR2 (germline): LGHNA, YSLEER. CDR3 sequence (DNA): TGCGCCAGCAGCCCCGAGGGGGTAGCATATGGCTACACCTTC. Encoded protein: CASSPEGVAYGYTF.

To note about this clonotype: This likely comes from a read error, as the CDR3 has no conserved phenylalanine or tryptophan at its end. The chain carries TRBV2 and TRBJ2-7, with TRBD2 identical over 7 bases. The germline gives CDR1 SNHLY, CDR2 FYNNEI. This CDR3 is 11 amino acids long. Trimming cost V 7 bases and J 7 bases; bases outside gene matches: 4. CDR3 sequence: CASTGGSEQYL. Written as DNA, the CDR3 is TGTGCCAGCACCGGGGGGAGTGAGCAGTACCTC.

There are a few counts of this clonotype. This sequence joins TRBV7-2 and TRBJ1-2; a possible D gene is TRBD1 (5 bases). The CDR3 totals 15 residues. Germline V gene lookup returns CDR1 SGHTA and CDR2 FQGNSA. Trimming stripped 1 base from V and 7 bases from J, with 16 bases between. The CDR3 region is CASSLVWVAGGGYTF. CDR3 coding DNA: TGTGCCAGCAGCTTAGTCTGGGTCGCGGGGGGTGGCTACACCTTC.

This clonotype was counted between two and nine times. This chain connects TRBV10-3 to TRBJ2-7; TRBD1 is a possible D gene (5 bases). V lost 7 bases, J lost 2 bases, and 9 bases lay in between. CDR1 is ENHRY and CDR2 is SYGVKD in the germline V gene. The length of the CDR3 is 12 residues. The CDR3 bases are TGTGCCATCACCGACAGTACCTACGAGCAGTACTTC. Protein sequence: CAITDSTYEQYF.

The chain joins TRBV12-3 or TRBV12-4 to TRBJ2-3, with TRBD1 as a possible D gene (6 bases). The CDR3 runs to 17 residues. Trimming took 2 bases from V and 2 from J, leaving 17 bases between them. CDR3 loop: CASSLIPSGAYTDTQYF. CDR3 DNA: TGTGCCAGCAGTTTAATTCCGTCAGGGGCCTACACAGATACGCAGTATTTT.

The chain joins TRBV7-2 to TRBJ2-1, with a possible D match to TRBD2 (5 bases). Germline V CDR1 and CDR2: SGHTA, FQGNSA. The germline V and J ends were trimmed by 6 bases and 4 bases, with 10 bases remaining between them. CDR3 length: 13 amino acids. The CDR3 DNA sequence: TGTGCCAGCAGGTTAAGCGGTTACAATGAGCAGTTCTTC. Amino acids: CASRLSGYNEQFF.

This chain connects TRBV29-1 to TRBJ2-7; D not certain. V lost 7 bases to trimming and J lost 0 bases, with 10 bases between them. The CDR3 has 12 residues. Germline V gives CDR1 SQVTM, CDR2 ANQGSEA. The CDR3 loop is CSGTSYSYEQYF. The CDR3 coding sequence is TGCAGCGGAACTTCTTACTCCTACGAGCAGTACTTC.

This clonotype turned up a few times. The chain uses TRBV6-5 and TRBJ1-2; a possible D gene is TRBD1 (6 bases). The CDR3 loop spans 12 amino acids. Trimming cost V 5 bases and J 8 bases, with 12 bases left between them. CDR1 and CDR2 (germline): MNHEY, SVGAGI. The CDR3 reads CASSKQGYGYTF. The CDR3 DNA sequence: TGTGCCAGCAGTAAACAGGGATACGGCTACACCTTC.

The CDR3, as DNA: TGTGCCAGCAGCACCTCATTGGGGACATCTGGCTACACCTTC. It codes for CASSTSLGTSGYTF. This rearrangement joins TRBV27 to TRBJ1-2; a possible D gene is TRBD1 (6 bases). The CDR3 sequence is 14 residues long. The V and J ends lost 6 bases and 7 bases respectively, with 18 bases between them. The germline V gene encodes CDR1 MNHEY and CDR2 SMNVEV (reference sequence).

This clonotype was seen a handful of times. The CDR3 coding sequence is TGTGCCAGTAGTATCTCGGGAGGCGGAGAAGAGACCCAGTACTTC. The encoded protein is CASSISGGGEETQYF. The chain combines TRBV19 with TRBJ2-5; 7 positions agree with TRBD2. V shed 3 bases, J shed 3 bases, and the junction held 7 bases outside the gene matches. This CDR3 is 15 amino acids long. From germline, CDR1 is LNHDA and CDR2 SQIVND (reference sequence).

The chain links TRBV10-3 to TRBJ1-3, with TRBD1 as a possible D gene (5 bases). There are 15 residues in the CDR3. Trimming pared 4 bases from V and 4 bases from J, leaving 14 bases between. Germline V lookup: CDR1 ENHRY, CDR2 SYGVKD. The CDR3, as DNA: TGTGCCATCAGTGGGGACCGGGACGGAGGAAACACCATATATTTT. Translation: CAISGDRDGGNTIYF.

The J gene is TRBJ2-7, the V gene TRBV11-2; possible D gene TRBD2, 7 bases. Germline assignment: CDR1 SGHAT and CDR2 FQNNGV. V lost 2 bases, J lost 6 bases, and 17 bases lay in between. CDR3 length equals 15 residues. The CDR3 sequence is CASSLNGGGESEQYF. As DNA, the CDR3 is TGTGCCAGCAGCTTAAATGGCGGGGGCGAATCCGAGCAGTACTTC.

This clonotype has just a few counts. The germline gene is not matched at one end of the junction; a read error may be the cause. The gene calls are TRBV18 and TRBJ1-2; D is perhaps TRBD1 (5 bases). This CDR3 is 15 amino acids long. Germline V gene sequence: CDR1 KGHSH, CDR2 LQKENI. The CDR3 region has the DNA TGCGCCAGCTCACCGGGACGGCATGGGAGAGATGGCTACACCTTC. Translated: CASSPGRHGRDGYTF.

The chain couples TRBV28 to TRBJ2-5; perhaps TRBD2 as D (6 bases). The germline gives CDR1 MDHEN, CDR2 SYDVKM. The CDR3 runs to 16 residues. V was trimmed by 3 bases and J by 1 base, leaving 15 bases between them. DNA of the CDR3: TGTGCCAGCAGTTTGGGGCAGGGACTCCTCCAAGAGACCCAGTACTTC. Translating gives CASSLGQGLLQETQYF.

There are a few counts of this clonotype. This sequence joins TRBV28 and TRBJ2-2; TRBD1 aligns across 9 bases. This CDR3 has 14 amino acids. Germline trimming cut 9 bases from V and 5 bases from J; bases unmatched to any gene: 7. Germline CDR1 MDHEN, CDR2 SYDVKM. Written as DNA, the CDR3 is TGTGCCAGTCCGGGACAGGGAGGTACCGGGGAGCTGTTTTTT. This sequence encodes CASPGQGGTGELFF.

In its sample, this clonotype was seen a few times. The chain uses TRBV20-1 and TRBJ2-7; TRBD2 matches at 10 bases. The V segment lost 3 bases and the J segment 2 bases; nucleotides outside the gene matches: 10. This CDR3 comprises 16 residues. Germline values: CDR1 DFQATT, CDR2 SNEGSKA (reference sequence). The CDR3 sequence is CSAREYPSGSPYEQYF. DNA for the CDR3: TGCAGTGCTAGGGAGTATCCTAGCGGGAGCCCCTACGAGCAGTACTTC.

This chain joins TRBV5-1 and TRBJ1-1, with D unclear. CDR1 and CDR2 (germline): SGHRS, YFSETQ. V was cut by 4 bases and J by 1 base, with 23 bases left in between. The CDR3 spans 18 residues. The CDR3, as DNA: TGCGCCAGCAGCCGAGGTGATTTGGGCATTACAGAGAACACTGAAGCTTTCTTT. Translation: CASSRGDLGITENTEAFF.

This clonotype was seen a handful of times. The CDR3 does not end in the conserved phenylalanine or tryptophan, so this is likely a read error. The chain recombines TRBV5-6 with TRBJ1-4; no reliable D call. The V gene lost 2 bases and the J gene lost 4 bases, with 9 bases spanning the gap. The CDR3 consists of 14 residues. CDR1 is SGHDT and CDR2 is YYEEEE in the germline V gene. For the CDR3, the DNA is TGTGCCAGCAGCTTCTCCAGCTATAATGAAAAACTGTTTTCT. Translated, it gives CASSFSSYNEKLFS.

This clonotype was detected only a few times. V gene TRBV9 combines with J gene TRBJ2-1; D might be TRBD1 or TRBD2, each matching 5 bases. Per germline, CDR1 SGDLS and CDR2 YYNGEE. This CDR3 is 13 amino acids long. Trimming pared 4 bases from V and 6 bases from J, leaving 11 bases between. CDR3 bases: TGTGCCAGCAGCCCCCGGGACGTCAATGAGCAGTTCTTC. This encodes CASSPRDVNEQFF.

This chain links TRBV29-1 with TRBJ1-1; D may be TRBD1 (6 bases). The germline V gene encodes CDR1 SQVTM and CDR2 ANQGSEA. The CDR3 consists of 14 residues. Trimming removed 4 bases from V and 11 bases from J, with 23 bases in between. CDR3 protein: CSVVVFGGGWGAFF. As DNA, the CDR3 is TGCAGCGTTGTGGTCTTCGGGGGGGGCTGGGGTGCTTTCTTT. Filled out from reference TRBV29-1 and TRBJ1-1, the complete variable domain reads SAVISQKPSRDICQRGTSLTIQCQVDSQVTMMFWYRQQPGQSLTLIATANQGSEATYESGFVIDKFPISRPNLTFSTLTVSNMSPEDSSIYLCSVVVFGGGWGAFFGQGTRLTVV.

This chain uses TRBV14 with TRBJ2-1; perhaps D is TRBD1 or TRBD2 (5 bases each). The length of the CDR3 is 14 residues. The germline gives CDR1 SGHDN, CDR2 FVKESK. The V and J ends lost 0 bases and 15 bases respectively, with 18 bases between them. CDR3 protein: CASSQDLRDHRRFF. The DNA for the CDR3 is TGTGCCAGCAGCCAAGATTTGAGGGACCACCGGAGGTTCTTC. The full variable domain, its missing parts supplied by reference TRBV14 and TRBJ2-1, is EAGVTQFPSHSVIEKGQTVTLRCDPISGHDNLYWYRRVMGKEIKFLLHFVKESKQDESGMPNNRFLAERTGGTYSTLKVQPAELEDSGVYFCASSQDLRDHRRFFGPGTRLTVL.

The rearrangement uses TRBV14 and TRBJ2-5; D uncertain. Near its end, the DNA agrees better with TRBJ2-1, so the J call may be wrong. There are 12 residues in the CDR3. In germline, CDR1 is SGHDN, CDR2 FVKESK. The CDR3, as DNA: TGTGCCAGCAGCCAAGATATACGAAAGCAGTTCTTC. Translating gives CASSQDIRKQFF.

CDR3 bases: TGCAGCGCGACCTCCGGGACAGGGGGGACTAGCGATGAGCTGTTTTTT. It yields the protein CSATSGTGGTSDELFF. The rearrangement links TRBV29-1 to TRBJ2-2; D might be TRBD1 (11 bases). The germline V and J ends were trimmed by 7 bases and 11 bases, with 29 bases remaining between them. This CDR3 has 16 residues. CDR1 is SQVTM and CDR2 is ANQGSEA in the germline V gene.

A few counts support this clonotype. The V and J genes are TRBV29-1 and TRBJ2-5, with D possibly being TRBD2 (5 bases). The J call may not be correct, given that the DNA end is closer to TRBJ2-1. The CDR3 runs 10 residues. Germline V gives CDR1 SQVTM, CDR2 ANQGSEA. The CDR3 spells CSALANEQFF. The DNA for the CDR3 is TGCAGCGCCTTAGCGAATGAGCAGTTCTTC.